This entry lists 20 T cell receptor beta chains sequenced from one sample in a study of technical replicates of blood from a few donors. The repertoire was sequenced with immunoSEQ multiplex PCR; TCRdb's copy has only in-frame clones and lacks some. The table shows approximately 79,000 clones, with 85% to 95% occurring only once. The specimen sequenced was T cells isolated from PBMCs. Every receptor here comes from a human donor in good health.

This chain connects TRBV5-1 to TRBJ2-7, with 7 bases that match TRBD2. This CDR3 contains 14 residues. The ends lost 0 bases at V and 7 bases at J; junction bases unmatched: 7. Germline loops: CDR1 SGHRS, CDR2 YFSETQ. Here the CDR3 reads CASSLERELREQYF. CDR3 nucleotides: TGCGCCAGCAGCTTGGAGCGGGAACTGCGAGAGCAGTACTTC.

The chain has TRBV9 and TRBJ2-3; 9 bases are a match to TRBD2. There are 16 residues in the CDR3. The junction had 7 bases not matched to a gene; V was cut back by 0 bases and J by 5 bases. CDR1 is SGDLS, CDR2 YYNGEE, per germline. CDR3 protein: CASSVDAGGPGDTQYF. In DNA form, the CDR3 reads TGTGCCAGCAGCGTAGACGCGGGAGGGCCCGGAGATACGCAGTATTTT.

This rearrangement joins TRBV6-5 to TRBJ2-2, with 7 bases fitting TRBD1. CDR3 length equals 15 residues. CDR1 and CDR2 from the germline V gene are MNHEY and SVGAGI. After removal of 5 bases from V and 6 bases from J, the junction contained 9 bases not matched to a gene. CDR3 sequence: CASSAQGGAPGELFF. The CDR3 region has the DNA TGTGCCAGCAGTGCCCAAGGGGGCGCCCCCGGGGAGCTGTTTTTT.

The gene calls are TRBV27 and TRBJ2-7; D unclear. Deletions cut 4 bases from V and 1 base from J, with 14 bases between. Germline values: CDR1 MNHEY, CDR2 SMNVEV (reference sequence). The CDR3 length is 15 residues. The CDR3 sequence: CASSSADSFSYEQYF. In DNA form, the CDR3 reads TGTGCCAGCAGTTCCGCGGATTCCTTTTCCTACGAGCAGTACTTC.

The chain employs TRBV5-1 and TRBJ2-7; 7 bases agree with TRBD1. The CDR3 has 14 residues. Trimming took 1 base from V and 5 from J; bases not matched to a gene: 6. CDR1 and CDR2 from the germline V gene are SGHRS and YFSETQ. CDR3 nucleotide sequence: TGCGCCAGCAGCTTGCCGGGACAGCACCACGAGCAGTACTTC. Translating it yields CASSLPGQHHEQYF.

The chain joins TRBV27 to TRBJ1-2, with D uncertain. In germline, CDR1 is MNHEY, CDR2 SMNVEV (reference sequence). V was pared by 8 bases and J by 6 bases, with 13 bases between. This CDR3 spans 12 amino acids. The CDR3 DNA reads as TGTGCCAGCGGGAGGGTTTTGAATGGCTACACCTTC. The encoded protein is CASGRVLNGYTF.

V usage is TRBV7-2 and J usage is TRBJ2-7, with 8 nucleotides matching TRBD2. Germline values: CDR1 SGHTA, CDR2 FQGNSA. V shed 5 bases, J shed 2 bases, and the junction held 14 bases outside the gene matches. The CDR3 has 17 residues. CDR3 bases: TGTGCCAGCAGCCCTACTTTGGGTAGCGGGATTACCTACGAGCAGTACTTC. Its translation: CASSPTLGSGITYEQYF. Looking up the rest from reference TRBV7-2 and TRBJ2-7 gives the full variable domain: GAGVSQSPSNKVTEKGKDVELRCDPISGHTALYWYRQSLGQGLEFLIYFQGNSAPDKSGLPSDRFSAERTGGSVSTLTIQRTQQEDSAVYLCASSPTLGSGITYEQYFGPGTRLTVT.

The gene calls are TRBV27 and TRBJ2-5; 7 bases line up with TRBD1. The junction had 7 bases not matched to a gene; V was cut back by 2 bases and J by 4 bases. The germline CDR1 and CDR2 sequences are MNHEY and SMNVEV (reference sequence). The CDR3 extends over 15 amino acids. CDR3 protein: CASSLVRGIGETQYF. The CDR3 DNA follows: TGTGCCAGCAGTTTAGTCAGGGGGATCGGAGAGACCCAGTACTTC.

This clone has just one count. This chain links TRBV2 with TRBJ1-4; D perhaps matches TRBD1 (6 bases). V gave up 4 bases and J gave up 9 bases, with 15 bases separating them. Germline CDR1 SNHLY, CDR2 FYNNEI. The CDR3 is 14 residues long. As DNA, the CDR3 is TGTGCCAGCAGTGGGACAGACCGAGCCCAAAAACTGTTTTTT. It translates to CASSGTDRAQKLFF. Complete variable domain (other parts from reference TRBV2 and TRBJ1-4): EPEVTQTPSHQVTQMGQEVILRCVPISNHLYFYWYRQILGQKVEFLVSFYNNEISEKSEIFDDQFSVERPDGSNFTLKIRSTKLEDSAMYFCASSGTDRAQKLFFGSGTQLSVL.

The V gene is TRBV27, the J gene TRBJ2-7; TRBD2 matches at 8 bases. From germline, CDR1 is MNHEY and CDR2 SMNVEV (reference sequence). V lost 4 bases, J lost 2 bases, and 4 bases stayed unmatched. CDR3 length equals 14 residues. The CDR3 DNA reads as TGTGCCAGCAGTTATAGCGGGAACCCCTACGAGCAGTACTTC. This gives the protein CASSYSGNPYEQYF.

The chain carries TRBV9 and TRBJ1-1; 7 nucleotides match TRBD1. CDR3 length equals 13 residues. Germline trimming cut 2 bases from V and 10 bases from J; bases unmatched to any gene: 8. Germline V gene data show CDR1 as SGDLS and CDR2 as YYNGEE. For the CDR3, the DNA is TGTGCCAGCAGCGTTATTACAGGGGCAGGAGCTTTCTTT. Protein: CASSVITGAGAFF. Looking up the rest from reference TRBV9 and TRBJ1-1 gives the full variable domain: DSGVTQTPKHLITATGQRVTLRCSPRSGDLSVYWYQQSLDQGLQFLIQYYNGEERAKGNILERFSAQQFPDLHSELNLSSLELGDSALYFCASSVITGAGAFFGQGTRLTVV.

V and J are TRBV19 and TRBJ2-2; D is undetermined. The CDR3 is 13 amino acids. Trimming left V 5 bases short and J 3 bases short, with 7 bases between. Germline CDR1 and CDR2: LNHDA and SQIVND (reference sequence). CDR3 loop: CASSRVDTGELFF. The CDR3 DNA sequence: TGTGCCAGTAGTCGGGTGGACACCGGGGAGCTGTTTTTT.

The chain has TRBV10-3 and TRBJ1-1; weak D call: TRBD1 (5 bases). CDR3 length equals 13 residues. The germline gives CDR1 ENHRY, CDR2 SYGVKD. V was cut by 4 bases and J by 4 bases, with 10 bases left in between. The CDR3 sequence: CAISVTRGTEAFF. In DNA, the CDR3 is TGTGCCATCAGTGTCACAAGGGGCACTGAAGCTTTCTTT.

The rearrangement links TRBV5-6 to TRBJ2-3; no firm D call. The V end was cut by 1 base, the J end by 5 bases, with 8 bases between. CDR1 SGHDT and CDR2 YYEEEE come from the germline V gene. The CDR3 length is 13 residues. For the CDR3, the DNA is TGTGCCAGCAGCTTGTTCTCGGGAGATACGCAGTATTTT. This gives the protein CASSLFSGDTQYF.

The rearrangement joins TRBV5-1 to TRBJ2-5; 11 positions match TRBD2. V lost 6 bases to trimming and J lost 2 bases; unmatched junction nucleotides: 6. This CDR3 region has 15 residues. Germline-derived CDR1 and CDR2 are SGHRS and YFSETQ. In nucleotides, the CDR3 is TGCGCCAGCATCCCTAGCGGGAGGTCACAAGAGACCCAGTACTTC. Residues: CASIPSGRSQETQYF.

The chain uses TRBV2 and TRBJ1-5, with D hard to call. V was pared by 4 bases and J by 9 bases, with 7 bases between. CDR1 and CDR2 from the germline V gene are SNHLY and FYNNEI. CDR3 length: 11 amino acids. The CDR3 nucleotides are TGTGCCAGCAGTGTACGAGGGCCCCAGCATTTT. Encoded protein: CASSVRGPQHF.

This clone was found once. J is TRBJ2-2 and V is TRBV27, with TRBD1 matching 8 bases. With V trimmed by 8 bases and J by 5 bases, 1 base remained unmatched. The CDR3 contains 12 residues. Germline CDR1 and CDR2: MNHEY and SMNVEV (reference sequence). CDR3 sequence: CASRQGTGELFF. The CDR3 bases are TGTGCCAGCCGACAGGGGACCGGGGAGCTGTTTTTT.

This chain connects TRBV5-6 to TRBJ2-5; D perhaps matches TRBD2 (7 bases). With 1 base removed from V and 5 bases from J, the gap between germline ends came to 18 bases. CDR3 length: 16 residues. Germline-derived CDR1 and CDR2 are SGHDT and YYEEEE. The CDR3 DNA reads TGTGCCAGCAGCTTGTTCGCGGGAGAAGGGGGGGAGACCCAGTACTTC. Translated: CASSLFAGEGGETQYF.

The chain links TRBV6-1 to TRBJ1-5; a possible D gene is TRBD1 (6 bases). This CDR3 region has 13 residues. V was cut by 2 bases and J by 5 bases, with 7 bases left in between. Germline CDR1 is MNHNS and CDR2 is SASEGT. Here the CDR3 reads CASSEQGHQPQHF. In DNA form, the CDR3 reads TGTGCCAGCAGTGAACAGGGGCATCAGCCCCAGCATTTT.

V usage is TRBV7-9 and J usage is TRBJ1-5; perhaps TRBD1 as D (6 bases). The CDR3 is 17 residues long. Trimming left V 5 bases short and J 5 bases short, with 22 bases between. The germline gives CDR1 SEHNR, CDR2 FQNEAQ (reference sequence). The CDR3: CASSRPNPSGGYQPQHF. In DNA form, the CDR3 reads TGTGCCAGCAGCCGCCCTAACCCGAGCGGGGGCTATCAGCCCCAGCATTTT.